These 18 T cell receptor beta chains share one sample of origin, sequenced in a study of T cell repertoires in cytomegalovirus infection. TCRdb itself ran the reads through MiXCR, one entry per CDR3 protein. This table has approximately 630,000 distinct CDR3 sequences, 24% appearing once. The specimen was CD8+ T cells from PBMCs. These receptors were collected from a human donor in good health (CMV status not recorded). Some clones in this sample may be carry-over from other donors' samples.

Points on this clonotype: A much bigger clone sits one base away, suggesting this may be a read error. The V gene is TRBV6-2 or TRBV6-3, the J gene TRBJ2-1; D may be TRBD1 (6 bases). This CDR3 is 17 amino acids long. Germline V lookup: CDR1 MNHEY, CDR2 SVGEGT. V shed 6 bases and J shed 6 bases, with 24 bases lying between them. The chain's CDR3 is CASRWDTQGDGRNEQFF. CDR3 DNA sequence: TGTGCCAGCAGATGGGACACGCAGGGTGATGGGCGCAATGAGCAGTTCTTC.

The chain is built from TRBV5-6 and TRBJ2-7; the D gene is possibly TRBD1 (6 bases). Germline values: CDR1 SGHDT, CDR2 YYEEEE. Trimming stripped 3 bases from V and 3 bases from J, with 13 bases between. The CDR3 is 14 amino acids. The chain's CDR3 is CASSSRDNLYEQYF. In nucleotides, the CDR3 is TGTGCCAGCAGCTCCCGGGACAACCTCTACGAGCAGTACTTC.

This clonotype was recorded at least ten times. The V call is TRBV7-2, the J call TRBJ1-5, with D perhaps TRBD1 (6 bases). The germline V gene has CDR1 SGHTA and CDR2 FQGNSA. The CDR3 is 13 residues long. V was shortened by 3 bases and J by 6 bases, with 9 bases between the two germline ends. CDR3 amino acids: CASSFGTSQPQHF. For the CDR3, the DNA is TGTGCCAGCAGCTTCGGGACATCTCAGCCCCAGCATTTT.

The V and J genes are TRBV6-6 and TRBJ2-7, with 7 bases fitting TRBD1. Germline V gene sequence: CDR1 MNHNY, CDR2 SVGAGI (reference sequence). The CDR3 covers 12 residues. J was trimmed by 5 bases and V by 4 bases; bases with no gene match: 2. In nucleotides, the CDR3 is TGTGCCAGCAGTTGGGACAGAAACGAGCAGTACGTC. It specifies CASSWDRNEQYV.

Note on this clonotype: A clone one base away is much larger, so this may be a read error. The genes are TRBV7-9 and TRBJ1-2; no firm D call. CDR3 size: 15 residues. Looked up from germline, CDR1 is SEHNR and CDR2 is FQNEAQ (reference sequence). This CDR3 reads CVSSLPGPEPYGYTF. The CDR3 bases are TGTGTCAGCAGCTTACCGGGCCCGGAACCCTATGGCTACACCTTC.

The sample holds one count of this clonotype. A much larger clone is a single base away; this may be a read error. CDR3 nucleotide sequence: TGTGCCAGCAGCTCCGACCCACAAAACACCGGGGAGCTGGTTTTT. Translation gives CASSSDPQNTGELVF. This chain joins TRBV7-4 and TRBJ2-2, with D tentatively TRBD2 (5 bases). The CDR3 is 15 amino acids. Germline CDR1 and CDR2: SGHVT and SQSDAQ.

This clonotype was picked up a small number of times. The chain recombines TRBV6-1 with TRBJ2-5; TRBD2 aligns across 8 bases. The CDR3 runs to 15 residues. Trimming at V came to 5 bases and at J to 5 bases, leaving 10 bases not matched to a gene. CDR1 is MNHNS, CDR2 SASEGT, per germline. CDR3 DNA sequence: TGTGCCAGCAGTTCCAGCGGACTAGCAGGGGAGACCCAGTACTTC. Encoded protein: CASSSSGLAGETQYF.

This clonotype was recorded a few times. This chain uses TRBV11-3 with TRBJ2-2; D is ambiguous. The CDR3 runs to 14 residues. Per germline, CDR1 SGHNT and CDR2 YENEEA. Trimming cost V 4 bases and J 1 base, with 7 bases left between them. The CDR3 loop reads CASSWNGNTGELFF. Written as DNA, the CDR3 is TGTGCCAGCAGCTGGAATGGGAACACCGGGGAGCTGTTTTTT.

This clonotype showed up just a few times. The chain combines TRBV5-4 with TRBJ2-5; D is uncertain. Trimming removed 0 bases from V and 4 bases from J, with 7 bases in between. This CDR3 is 13 amino acids long. Germline CDR1 is SGHNT and CDR2 is YYREEE (reference sequence). The CDR3 is CASSLEWGETQYF. CDR3 coding DNA: TGTGCCAGCAGCTTGGAGTGGGGAGAGACCCAGTACTTC.

The chain combines TRBV5-5 with TRBJ1-1; no definite D call. Trimming shortened V by 4 bases and J by 11 bases, and 12 bases separated the two germline ends. Germline V gene data show CDR1 as SGHKS and CDR2 as YYEKEE (reference sequence). The CDR3 is 11 residues long. CDR3 sequence: CASSKGGSAFF. In nucleotides, the CDR3 is TGTGCCAGCAGCAAAGGAGGGTCGGCTTTCTTT.

The chain combines TRBV6-6 with TRBJ2-7; 12 bases fit TRBD2. J gave up 4 bases and V 2 bases, and 12 bases lay outside the gene matches. This CDR3 contains 18 residues. CDR1 and CDR2 (germline): MNHNY, SVGAGI (reference sequence). In nucleotides, the CDR3 is TGTGCCAGCAGTTACGTCTGGGCTAGCGGGGGGGTACGATACGAGCAGTACTTC. Translation: CASSYVWASGGVRYEQYF.

In its sample, this clonotype was seen a few times. The J gene is TRBJ1-2, the V gene TRBV20-1, with D unclear. Germline V lookup: CDR1 DFQATT, CDR2 SNEGSKA (reference sequence). V gave up 6 bases and J gave up 14 bases, with 16 bases separating them. This CDR3 contains 10 residues. CDR3 DNA: TGCAGTGCCATCAATGGTGCACCTACCTTC. This sequence encodes CSAINGAPTF.

This clonotype was found a few times. The V gene is TRBV27, the J gene TRBJ2-1; 11 bases match TRBD2. This CDR3 has 15 amino acids. The J segment lost 8 bases and the V segment lost 7 bases, leaving 10 bases of the junction unmatched. Germline V gene lookup returns CDR1 MNHEY and CDR2 SMNVEV (reference sequence). CDR3 sequence (DNA): TGTGCCAGCAACATACTAGCGGGGGCCTGGGATGAGCAGTTCTTC. This translates into CASNILAGAWDEQFF.

This clonotype was picked up many times. CDR3: CASSYDYEQYF. Here the CDR3 DNA reads TGTGCCAGCAGCTACGACTACGAGCAGTACTTC. This chain joins TRBV7-2 and TRBJ2-7; D is uncertain. The V gene's germline CDR1 is SGHTA and CDR2 FQGNSA. This CDR3 spans 11 amino acids. Deletions cut 4 bases from V and 3 bases from J, with 4 bases between.

This clonotype came up many times. This chain joins TRBV7-8 and TRBJ2-1; 10 positions agree with TRBD2. This CDR3 has 15 residues. Germline V gives CDR1 SGHVS, CDR2 FQNEAQ. The ends lost 2 bases at V and 5 bases at J; junction bases unmatched: 3. CDR3 bases: TGTGCCAGCAGCTTAATGAGCGGGGGGGACAATGAGCAGTTCTTC. As protein: CASSLMSGGDNEQFF.

The chain uses TRBV29-1 and TRBJ2-3; D ambiguous. CDR1 is SQVTM, CDR2 ANQGSEA, per germline. The CDR3 runs 12 residues. Deletions cut 0 bases from V and 4 bases from J, with 5 bases between. CDR3 protein: CSVEDSADTQYF. The CDR3 DNA sequence: TGCAGCGTTGAAGATTCAGCAGATACGCAGTATTTT.

The genes are TRBV5-4 and TRBJ2-2; a possible D gene is TRBD2 (5 bases). Per germline, CDR1 SGHNT and CDR2 YYREEE (reference sequence). This CDR3 is built from 17 residues. The V and J ends lost 0 bases and 0 bases respectively, with 12 bases between them. CDR3: CASSLVGGYANTGELFF. The CDR3 DNA sequence: TGTGCCAGCAGCTTGGTCGGCGGGTACGCGAACACCGGGGAGCTGTTTTTT.

Regarding this clonotype: A read error may be the cause here, since a much bigger clone is one base away. The chain is built from TRBV7-2 and TRBJ1-5, with no clear D. Germline loops: CDR1 SGHTA, CDR2 FQGNSA. This CDR3 spans 15 amino acids. This CDR3 is CANSLAADSNQPQHF. DNA for the CDR3: TGTGCCAACAGCTTGGCAGCTGATAGCAATCAGCCCCAGCATTTT.